The 28 T cell receptor beta chains below were found in one sample sequenced in a study of OX40 agonist ivuxolimab in advanced cancers. Clones were sequenced by immunoSEQ multiplex PCR, and TCRdb holds only the in-frame ones, with some missing. Among around 70,000 clones listed, about four fifths were seen once. The sequenced sample was CD4+ or CD8+ T cells sorted from blood, obtained in a trial of the OX40 agonist ivuxolimab. The receptors here all came from an adult with an advanced solid tumor such as melanoma, head and neck, liver or kidney cancer.

The V and J genes are TRBV30 and TRBJ1-1; maybe TRBD1 (5 bases). Deletions cut 2 bases from V and 4 bases from J, with 8 bases between. The CDR3 sequence is 12 residues long. Per germline, CDR1 GTSNPN and CDR2 SVGIG (reference sequence). CDR3 DNA: TGTGCCTGGAGTAATGGGGGCACTGAAGCTTTCTTT. Encoded protein: CAWSNGGTEAFF.

This clone was counted a few times. This chain joins TRBV5-1 and TRBJ2-1, with D possibly TRBD2 on 6 matching bases. V was pared by 5 bases and J by 8 bases, with 14 bases between. The CDR3 spans 13 residues. In germline, CDR1 is SGHRS, CDR2 YFSETQ. CDR3 sequence: CASRYGSGDEQFF. CDR3 bases: TGCGCCAGCAGATACGGGAGCGGCGATGAGCAGTTCTTC.

The chain links TRBV21-1 to TRBJ2-1; the table's D call, TRBD2, has no DNA check behind it. TRBV21-1 is marked as a pseudogene. This CDR3 spans 15 amino acids. The CDR3 DNA is TGTGCCAGCAGGGGGGGAGGTCCTCACTACAATGAGCAGTTCTTC. This sequence encodes CASRGGGPHYNEQFF.

V and J are TRBV7-3 and TRBJ2-3; 7 bases map to TRBD1. Germline V gives CDR1 SGHTA, CDR2 FQGTGA. The CDR3 totals 15 residues. Trimming removed 5 bases from V and 0 bases from J; junction bases left unmatched: 5. CDR3 in DNA: TGTGCCAGCAGCATAGGGACAGCTAGCACAGATACGCAGTATTTT. Encoded protein: CASSIGTASTDTQYF.

CDR3 sequence: CASSVSAGEGSDTQYF. CDR3 bases: TGTGCCAGCAGCGTCTCAGCGGGAGAGGGATCCGATACGCAGTATTTT. The genes are TRBV9 and TRBJ2-3; 8 positions agree with TRBD2. The V gene end was trimmed by 2 bases and the J gene end by 6 bases; junction bases not matched to a gene: 11. From germline, CDR1 is SGDLS and CDR2 YYNGEE. The CDR3 spans 16 residues.

V usage is TRBV6-5 and J usage is TRBJ2-7; possibly TRBD1 for D (6 bases). Per germline, CDR1 MNHEY and CDR2 SVGAGI. This CDR3 spans 15 amino acids. The V end was cut by 4 bases, the J end by 3 bases, with 16 bases between. In DNA, the CDR3 is TGTGCCAGCAGTTCCTCCCGGGGCAGGGGCTACGAGCAGTACGTC. Translated, it gives CASSSSRGRGYEQYV.

The chain employs TRBV28 and TRBJ1-1; no definite D call. The CDR3 has 13 amino acids. V was trimmed by 2 bases and J by 5 bases, leaving 9 bases between them. Germline V gives CDR1 MDHEN, CDR2 SYDVKM. Here the CDR3 reads CASSLPGQTEAFF. In DNA, the CDR3 is TGTGCCAGCAGTTTACCAGGTCAGACTGAAGCTTTCTTT.

This clone was seen more than once but under ten times. The chain combines TRBV6-6 with TRBJ2-7, with TRBD1 as a possible D gene (6 bases). This CDR3 is built from 13 residues. The ends were cut back, 5 bases at V and 7 bases at J, with 15 bases in the middle. CDR1 and CDR2 (germline): MNHNY, SVGAGI (reference sequence). The CDR3 DNA follows: TGTGCCAGCAGTAGTACAGGGTCGTGGGAGCAGTACTTC. It yields the protein CASSSTGSWEQYF.

The V call is TRBV5-8, the J call TRBJ1-1; 7 positions match TRBD1. This CDR3 has 14 amino acids. Trimming at V came to 4 bases and at J to 2 bases, leaving 5 bases not matched to a gene. CDR1 is SGHTS and CDR2 is YDEGEE in the germline V gene. CDR3 amino acids: CASSLQGSNTEAFF. Here the CDR3 DNA reads TGTGCCAGCAGCCTACAGGGGAGTAACACTGAAGCTTTCTTT.

A word on this clone: One end of the junction fails to match germline, which may point to a read error. The chain carries TRBV13 and TRBJ2-3; 11 bases map to TRBD2. This CDR3 spans 15 amino acids. Germline V gene sequence: CDR1 PRHDT, CDR2 FYEKMQ (reference sequence). CDR3 sequence: CASSIGLAGGYTQYF. The CDR3 DNA reads as TGTGCCAGCAGCATAGGGCTAGCGGGGGGTTATACGCAGTATTTT.

J is TRBJ1-5 and V is TRBV28; a possible D gene is TRBD1 (5 bases). There are 16 residues in the CDR3. V lost 5 bases and J lost 0, with 14 bases in between. Germline V CDR1 and CDR2: MDHEN, SYDVKM. The CDR3 reads CASSPDRGYSNQPQHF. CDR3 DNA sequence: TGTGCCAGCAGTCCCGATCGGGGGTATAGCAATCAGCCCCAGCATTTT.

V is TRBV28 and J is TRBJ2-5; 9 bases fit TRBD2. V gave up 4 bases and J gave up 5 bases; unmatched junction bases: 11. This CDR3 region has 16 residues. Germline-derived CDR1 and CDR2 are MDHEN and SYDVKM. The CDR3 nucleotides are TGTGCCAGCAGTTCCCCCGGGACTAGCCAACGGGAGACCCAGTACTTC. It translates to CASSSPGTSQRETQYF.

The chain couples TRBV4-3 to TRBJ2-7; weak D call: TRBD1 (6 bases). This CDR3 region has 13 residues. The ends were cut back, 0 bases at V and 3 bases at J, with 6 bases in the middle. Per germline, CDR1 LGHNA and CDR2 YSLEER. The CDR3 DNA follows: TGCGCCAGCAGCCAAGAGACAGGCTACGAGCAGTACTTC. It yields the protein CASSQETGYEQYF.

The chain carries TRBV27 and TRBJ1-2; D is ambiguous. Trimming removed 2 bases from V and 8 bases from J, with 15 bases in between. The CDR3 covers 14 residues. Germline lookup yields CDR1 MNHEY and CDR2 SMNVEV (reference sequence). The CDR3 reads CASSLGGLLSGYTF. The CDR3, as DNA: TGTGCCAGCAGTTTAGGAGGCCTCTTGTCGGGCTACACCTTC.

This chain joins TRBV5-5 and TRBJ1-3; 7 bases agree with TRBD1. The length of the CDR3 is 15 residues. Looked up from germline, CDR1 is SGHKS and CDR2 is YYEKEE (reference sequence). The trim removed 0 bases at V and 2 bases at J, leaving 2 bases unmatched. In DNA, the CDR3 is TGTGCCAGCAGCTTGGGGACAGGTACTGGAAACACCATATATTTT. This translates into CASSLGTGTGNTIYF. Full variable domain (outside the CDR3, taken from reference TRBV5-5 and TRBJ1-3): DAGVTQSPTHLIKTRGQQVTLRCSPISGHKSVSWYQQVLGQGPQFIFQYYEKEERGRGNFPDRFSARQFPNYSSELNVNALLLGDSALYLCASSLGTGTGNTIYFGEGSWLTVV.

The chain combines TRBV5-4 with TRBJ2-7; 10 positions match TRBD2. Germline V CDR1 and CDR2: SGHNT, YYREEE (reference sequence). The CDR3 totals 16 residues. The trim removed 4 bases at V and 6 bases at J, leaving 13 bases unmatched. The CDR3: CASSTKASGSNGEQYF. The CDR3 DNA reads as TGTGCCAGCAGCACGAAGGCTAGCGGGAGCAACGGCGAGCAGTACTTC.

V usage is TRBV4-1 and J usage is TRBJ2-7; TRBD1 matches at 7 bases. Per germline, CDR1 MGHRA and CDR2 YSYEKL. The length of the CDR3 is 15 residues. V lost 4 bases, J lost 3 bases, and 9 bases stayed unmatched. This CDR3 is CASSLSGTEYYEQYF. As DNA, the CDR3 is TGCGCCAGCAGCCTCTCCGGGACAGAGTACTACGAGCAGTACTTC.

The rearrangement joins TRBV5-4 to TRBJ2-2; TRBD2 agrees at 8 bases. CDR1 is SGHNT, CDR2 YYREEE, per germline (reference sequence). This CDR3 region has 16 residues. The V and J ends lost 4 bases and 4 bases, in that order; junction bases with no gene match: 9. The CDR3 region has the DNA TGTGCCAGCAGCCTCGGGGGGGCAGGTGGCACCGGGGAGCTGTTTTTT. Translating gives CASSLGGAGGTGELFF.

The chain couples TRBV28 to TRBJ2-1, with D possibly called TRBD1 or TRBD2 (7 bases each). CDR3 length: 18 amino acids. Trimming took 8 bases from V and 1 from J, leaving 24 bases between them. Germline lookup yields CDR1 MDHEN and CDR2 SYDVKM. CDR3 amino acids: CASQGVAGDGFSYNEQFF. Here the CDR3 DNA reads TGTGCCAGCCAGGGGGTGGCGGGAGATGGGTTTTCCTACAATGAGCAGTTCTTC. The full variable domain, its missing parts supplied by reference TRBV28 and TRBJ2-1, is DVKVTQSSRYLVKRTGEKVFLECVQDMDHENMFWYRQDPGLGLRLIYFSYDVKMKEKGDIPEGYSVSREKKERFSLILESASTNQTSMYLCASQGVAGDGFSYNEQFFGPGTRLTVL.

The chain has TRBV12-5 and TRBJ1-1; 8 nucleotides align to TRBD1. Germline V lookup: CDR1 LGHNT, CDR2 FRNRAP. J was trimmed by 1 base and V by 4 bases; bases with no gene match: 8. The CDR3 runs 16 residues. CDR3 DNA sequence: TGTGCTAGTGGTTCGTCCGGACAGGGATGGAACACTGAAGCTTTCTTT. This gives the protein CASGSSGQGWNTEAFF.

Concerning this clone itself: At one end, the junction sequence differs from germline, possibly due to a read error. The chain joins TRBV6-5 to TRBJ2-1, with 10 bases matching TRBD2. Germline CDR1 reads MNHEY; CDR2 reads SVGAGI. The CDR3 contains 15 residues. The CDR3 region has the DNA TGTGTCAGCACTTCAAAGCGGGGGGGATACAATGAGCAGTTCTTC. This codes for CVSTSKRGGYNEQFF.

The chain joins TRBV18 to TRBJ1-2; TRBD1 aligns across 12 bases. The V and J ends lost 2 bases and 7 bases, in that order; junction bases with no gene match: 8. The CDR3 runs to 16 residues. Looked up from germline, CDR1 is KGHSH and CDR2 is LQKENI. The CDR3 nucleotides read TGTGCCAGCTCACCAAAGCAGGGACAGGGGGCAACTGGCTACACCTTC. Translating it yields CASSPKQGQGATGYTF.

This CDR3 is CASSLRNPNEKLFF. DNA of the CDR3: TGCGCCAGCAGCTTAAGGAACCCGAATGAAAAACTGTTTTTT. V usage is TRBV5-1 and J usage is TRBJ1-4; D gene ambiguous. V lost 2 bases and J 5 bases, leaving 10 bases between the germline ends. Per the germline V gene, CDR1 is SGHRS and CDR2 is YFSETQ. The CDR3 length is 14 residues. The full variable domain, in which reference TRBV5-1 and TRBJ1-4 provide the parts outside the CDR3, is KAGVTQTPRYLIKTRGQQVTLSCSPISGHRSVSWYQQTPGQGLQFLFEYFSETQRNKGNFPGRFSGRQFSNSRSEMNVSTLELGDSALYLCASSLRNPNEKLFFGSGTQLSVL.

This chain connects TRBV7-9 to TRBJ2-7; perhaps TRBD2 as D (5 bases). The germline V gene has CDR1 SEHNR and CDR2 FQNEAQ (reference sequence). V lost 2 bases, J lost 6 bases, and 17 bases lay in between. This CDR3 region has 15 residues. The CDR3 coding sequence is TGTGCCAGCAGCTTAAGTGGTGACTATCACTCCGAGCAGTACTTC. Amino acid sequence: CASSLSGDYHSEQYF.

V is TRBV5-6 and J is TRBJ2-1, with TRBD2 matching over 7 bases. CDR3 size: 15 residues. After removal of 4 bases from V and 6 bases from J, the junction contained 10 bases not matched to a gene. CDR1 and CDR2 from the germline V gene are SGHDT and YYEEEE. The CDR3 spells CASSDGLVLFNEQFF. CDR3 sequence (DNA): TGTGCCAGCAGCGATGGACTAGTCCTCTTCAATGAGCAGTTCTTC.

V and J are TRBV2 and TRBJ1-5; D gene uncertain. The CDR3 is made up of 13 amino acids. Looked up from germline, CDR1 is SNHLY and CDR2 is FYNNEI. V was shortened by 4 bases and J by 6 bases, with 10 bases between the two germline ends. The CDR3 reads CASSGDTGQPQHF. CDR3 coding DNA: TGTGCCAGCAGTGGAGACACGGGTCAGCCCCAGCATTTT.

This clone has a single count. The chain couples TRBV5-1 to TRBJ2-3; 10 bases are shared with TRBD2. This CDR3 spans 16 amino acids. Looked up from germline, CDR1 is SGHRS and CDR2 is YFSETQ. V shed 6 bases, J shed 1 base, and the junction held 8 bases outside the gene matches. The CDR3 spells CASNREGTSGTDTQYF. CDR3 coding DNA: TGCGCCAGCAACCGGGAAGGGACTAGCGGCACAGATACGCAGTATTTT.

The CDR3 reads CASSGKIGGEQFF. DNA for the CDR3: TGTGCCAGCAGCGGGAAAATAGGTGGTGAGCAGTTCTTC. This chain joins TRBV5-4 and TRBJ2-1; no firm D call. Trimming left V 4 bases short and J 9 bases short, with 14 bases between. Germline V gene lookup returns CDR1 SGHNT and CDR2 YYREEE (reference sequence). The CDR3 consists of 13 residues.